This T cell receptor (beta chain) came from a study of radiotherapy plus CTLA-4 blockade in lung cancer. Overall study findings and caveats: Radiotherapy with ipilimumab was followed by blood expansion of tumor-derived clones.

This clone was counted only a few times. The antigen is unknown. Profiled with immunoSEQ multiplex PCR; TCRdb holds only in-frame clones, not every one. The sample holds approximately 81,000 clones, about 79% seen once. CDR1 and CDR2 (germline): SEHNR, FQNEAQ (reference sequence). V lost 5 bases and J lost 2; bases outside the gene matches: 8. This CDR3 is built from 16 residues. With ipilimumab providing CTLA-4 blockade, focal radiation was administered to patients who had chemo-refractory metastatic non-small-cell lung cancer. The sequenced sample was peripheral blood, obtained from a patient treated with radiotherapy plus ipilimumab. V gene TRBV7-9 combines with J gene TRBJ2-3; 9 nucleotides match TRBD2. This TCR derives from a human donor with non-small cell lung cancer who had a partial response to radiotherapy plus ipilimumab. Some clones in this sample may be carry-over from other donors' samples. CDR3 in DNA: TGTGCCAGCAGCGTAAATAGCGGGAGCCCCACAGATACGCAGTATTTT. Its protein is CASSVNSGSPTDTQYF.